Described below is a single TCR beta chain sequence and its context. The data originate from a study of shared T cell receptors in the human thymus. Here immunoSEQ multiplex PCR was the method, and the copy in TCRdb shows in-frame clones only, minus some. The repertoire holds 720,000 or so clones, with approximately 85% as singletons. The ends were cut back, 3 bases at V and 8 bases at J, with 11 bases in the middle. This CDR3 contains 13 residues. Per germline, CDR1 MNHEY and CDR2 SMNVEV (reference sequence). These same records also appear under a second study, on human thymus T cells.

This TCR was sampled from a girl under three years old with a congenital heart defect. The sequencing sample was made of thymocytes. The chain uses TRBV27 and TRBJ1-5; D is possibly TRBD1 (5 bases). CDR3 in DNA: TGTGCCAGCAGTTTGGGGGGTCTTGAGCCCCAGCATTTT. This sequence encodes CASSLGGLEPQHF.